The entry that follows covers one T cell receptor (beta chain) sequence. What it binds is unknown. Only CD45RO-negative cells positively selected for CCR7 counted as naive CD8 cells, so terminally differentiated effector memory CD45RA+ cells were excluded. Healthy adults negative for HIV, lacking recent acute infections or vaccinations, served as donors. The data stem from a study of shared clonotypes between healthy human individuals. Study context: CD8 memory received one plate per donor, CD8 naive two, CD4 memory three and CD4 naive three.

There are 15 residues in the CDR3. V lost 1 base, J lost 3 bases, and 13 bases lay in between. Germline CDR1 is LNHNV and CDR2 is YYDKDF (reference sequence). Here immunoSEQ multiplex PCR was the method, and the copy in TCRdb shows in-frame clones only, minus some. The sample yields some 2 million clones, roughly 95% seen once. Findings and caveats of the study: As a rule, naive subsets had a larger estimated richness than memory subsets. Few donors limited the genetic and exposure-history diversity represented.

Sequencing was performed on naive CD8+ T cells sorted from blood. J is TRBJ2-7 and V is TRBV15; TRBD1 might be the D (6 bases). The receptor was derived from a young man in good health. The CDR3 loop reads CATSRGGGAVYEQYF. The CDR3 DNA sequence: TGTGCCACCAGCAGAGGAGGGGGAGCGGTCTACGAGCAGTACTTC. Full variable domain (missing parts from reference TRBV15 and TRBJ2-7): DAMVIQNPRYQVTQFGKPVTLSCSQTLNHNVMYWYQQKSSQAPKLLFHYYDKDFNNEADTPDNFQSRRPNTSFCFLDIRSPGLGDTAMYLCATSRGGGAVYEQYFGPGTRLTVT.